These 9 T cell receptor beta chains were all obtained from the same sample, sequenced in a study of beta chain features in type 1 diabetes. Expressed TCRB transcripts were sequenced because the isolated RNA had all been reverse transcribed beforehand. The protocol was immunoSEQ multiplex PCR, while the TCRdb copy is restricted to in-frame clones and leaves out a portion. The sample includes about 130,000 clones, about 8.7% of them seen just once. The sample comprised central memory CD4+ T cells from blood. All receptors derive from a man aged 18 to 30 in good health.

The chain joins TRBV6-6 to TRBJ2-1; D unclear. This CDR3 region has 15 residues. The V and J ends lost 7 bases and 0 bases respectively, with 13 bases between them. Germline CDR1 and CDR2: MNHNY and SVGAGI (reference sequence). The CDR3 sequence: CASINTNPSYNEQFF. The CDR3 nucleotides are TGTGCCAGCATTAACACCAATCCCTCCTACAATGAGCAGTTCTTC.

This clone was counted between two and nine times. The V and J genes are TRBV27 and TRBJ1-5; 7 bases align to TRBD1. This CDR3 has 13 residues. The germline V gene has CDR1 MNHEY and CDR2 SMNVEV (reference sequence). V lost 5 bases, J lost 4 bases, and 2 bases stayed unmatched. The CDR3 DNA follows: TGTGCCAGCAGTAGGGACAGAAATCAGCCCCAGCATTTT. Translated, it gives CASSRDRNQPQHF.

The chain combines TRBV14 with TRBJ2-7; no clear D gene. The CDR3 contains 13 residues. Germline V CDR1 and CDR2: SGHDN, FVKESK. Trimming pared 0 bases from V and 7 bases from J, leaving 10 bases between. The CDR3 loop is CASSQDMWSEQYF. The CDR3 DNA is TGTGCCAGCAGCCAAGATATGTGGAGTGAGCAGTACTTC.

The chain recombines TRBV7-8 with TRBJ2-7; D is ambiguous. The CDR3 spans 14 residues. Germline-derived CDR1 and CDR2 are SGHVS and FQNEAQ. V lost 3 bases, J lost 6 bases, and 15 bases lay in between. Here the CDR3 reads CASSLGRLPSEQYF. The CDR3 DNA reads TGTGCCAGCAGCTTGGGCAGGCTCCCCTCCGAGCAGTACTTC.

This clone has a handful of counts. The CDR3 DNA reads TGTGCCAGCAGGGGACTAGCGGCTCAAGAGACCCAGTACTTC. Residues: CASRGLAAQETQYF. The chain recombines TRBV2 with TRBJ2-5, with TRBD2 matching 11 bases. This CDR3 contains 14 residues. Per germline, CDR1 SNHLY and CDR2 FYNNEI. The J segment lost 2 bases and the V segment lost 6 bases, leaving 2 bases of the junction unmatched.

The chain is built from TRBV5-1 and TRBJ1-1, with a tentative D call TRBD1 (6 bases). Germline loops: CDR1 SGHRS, CDR2 YFSETQ. V was shortened by 2 bases and J by 10 bases, with 21 bases between the two germline ends. The length of the CDR3 is 15 residues. CDR3 sequence (DNA): TGCGCCAGCAGCTTAAGACAGGATGGGACTAAAGGAGCTTTCTTT. Translating gives CASSLRQDGTKGAFF. Filled out from reference TRBV5-1 and TRBJ1-1, the complete variable domain reads KAGVTQTPRYLIKTRGQQVTLSCSPISGHRSVSWYQQTPGQGLQFLFEYFSETQRNKGNFPGRFSGRQFSNSRSEMNVSTLELGDSALYLCASSLRQDGTKGAFFGQGTRLTVV.

This clone was found a few times. The rearrangement uses TRBV5-1 and TRBJ2-7; a weak D match, TRBD1 (5 bases). Germline V gene data show CDR1 as SGHRS and CDR2 as YFSETQ. CDR3 length: 13 residues. V lost 0 bases, J lost 1 base, and 5 bases lay in between. The CDR3 sequence is CASSLEGSYEQYF. CDR3 DNA: TGCGCCAGCAGCTTGGAGGGGTCCTACGAGCAGTACTTC.

This chain connects TRBV5-1 to TRBJ2-3, with TRBD1 identical over 8 bases. Germline V gene sequence: CDR1 SGHRS, CDR2 YFSETQ. The V gene end was trimmed by 4 bases and the J gene end by 2 bases; junction bases not matched to a gene: 3. This CDR3 is built from 14 residues. DNA for the CDR3: TGCGCCAGCAGCCCGGACAGGGTCACAGATACGCAGTATTTT. Translating gives CASSPDRVTDTQYF.

This chain's CDR3 is CASSVDGYEQYF. CDR3 coding DNA: TGTGCCAGCAGCGTAGATGGTTACGAGCAGTACTTC. V and J are TRBV9 and TRBJ2-5; D uncertain. The closer fit of TRBJ2-7 to the DNA end suggests the J call may be wrong. Germline loops: CDR1 SGDLS, CDR2 YYNGEE. The CDR3 runs 12 residues.